The T cell receptor (beta chain) under discussion was sequenced for a study of beta chain features in type 1 diabetes (dated by TCRdb to 2016 to 2019). Regarding the research as a whole: Mean age, gender distribution, total cell number and subset yield did not differ between patients and healthy donors. A total of roughly 99,000,000 sorted cells were examined across all samples, and the number of cells per subset was strongly correlated with RNA yield. In the study, recently diagnosed type 1 diabetes patients and matched healthy donors were compared on the TCRB repertoires of their sorted circulating CD4+ T cell subsets. Regulatory and stem cell-like memory subsets were isolated from only 8 patients and about eight healthy donors, whereas naive and central memory subsets came from all 28 donors.

Measured from the cysteine to the phenylalanine, the CDR3 is 15 residues long. Only the CDR3 region is kept as DNA, spanning 45 bases read in frame from base 1. According to the germline V gene (reference sequence), CDR1 reads SEHNR and CDR2 reads FQNEAQ. From V the trimming removes 4 bases and from J it removes 1 base, while the gene matches leave 6 bases of the junction unaccounted for. Comment on this clone: What antigen it recognizes has not been identified. Base qualities were left out, and no much larger clone turns up one base away.

A single peripheral blood draw of approximately 120 mL on average was collected from each donor into heparinised tubes. A BD FACSAria II and a panel including CD45RO, CCR7, CD25, CD127, CD95 and CD27 were used to sort naive, central memory, regulatory and stem cell-like memory CD4+ T cells. Purity was above 95% for every sorted population. Right away, PBMCs were isolated by Lymphoprep density gradient centrifugation and were stained directly, with no culture step. To minimize batch effects, samples were stained and sorted in pairs, one healthy donor with one patient per experiment. All of the isolated RNA was reverse transcribed with the High Capacity cDNA Reverse Transcription Kit, so expressed TCRB transcripts were sequenced. Naive, central memory and regulatory T cell samples underwent deep immunoSEQ sequencing, averaging around 3.7 million total reads per sample. Sorted cells were lysed in RLT buffer, and RNA was extracted using DNase-treated RNeasy Micro or Mini kits according to cell number. To prevent cross-contamination, each cell subset was processed individually, whereas patient and healthy donor samples were processed jointly. TCRB sequences were amplified from cDNA with the immunoSEQ multiplex PCR, producing 87-bp fragments spanning the CDR3 region. Sequencing of the amplicons was performed on the Illumina HiSeq platform. On the study's bioinformatics: Synthetic template baselines were used to correct PCR bias computationally, reads within Hamming distance 2 were collapsed, and singletons that could not be merged were discarded. Reads were aligned against IMGT to assign V, D and J genes, CDR3 length and insertions or deletions at six rearrangement sites. Clonotype counts were normalized to sorted cell number within each subset before computing true diversity and Gini coefficients with the tcR R package. Repertoire sharing was quantified using the overlap coefficient calculated on TCRB nucleotide sequences. Held by TCRdb, this immuneACCESS table contains in-frame sequences only and omits some clones. Under half of the omission traces to an unresolved V gene where checked; the cause of the rest is unknown. V and J calls and clone size are copied from that table; D and trimming were computed from the DNA. Present in this sample are about 220,000 clones, approximately 10% of which were seen just once. The ten biggest clones cover roughly 1.3% of the sample.

The paper as a whole reports these results and caveats: Because cDNA was sequenced instead of genomic DNA, activated cells with high expression could be over-represented, although the groups did not differ in activation or CD3 levels. HLA sub-analyses involved small numbers of individuals, so any influence of HLA type on TCRB rearrangement remained unresolved. Patients with type 1 diabetes made fewer insertions and deleted more nucleotides at VDJ recombination sites, implying thymic rearrangement abnormalities. A moderate but significant shortening of TCRB CDR3 length was observed in type 1 diabetes patients in all four CD4+ subsets. Naive, central memory and regulatory TCRB repertoires appeared to be more alike among patients than among healthy donors. Shorter templates might be favored by PCR, yet because patient and control samples were amplified and corrected together, any such skew would affect both groups equally.

This TCR derives from a man between 18 and 29 years old in good health. The receptor chain draws on TRBV7-9 and TRBJ1-2; TRBD1 matches 7 bases in the middle. Specimen: central memory CD4+ T cells from blood. The CDR3 protein is CASSSRDSFNYGYTF. The nucleotide sequence reads TGTGCCAGCAGCTCCAGGGACAGCTTTAACTATGGCTACACCTTC.